These 20 T cell receptor beta chains share one sample of origin, sequenced in a study of cytomegalovirus exposure and HLA in healthy donors. The PCR was carried out with 60 Vbeta primers and 13 Jbeta primers. Libraries were prepared by immunoSEQ multiplex PCR; TCRdb keeps only in-frame clonotypes and omits some of them. Of 200,000 to 250,000 clones in the sample, around 80% were seen once. Sequences were obtained from PBMCs. The receptors shown here come from a man aged 50 or older in good health and CMV-seronegative.

The chain couples TRBV5-5 to TRBJ1-5; a possible D gene is TRBD1 (5 bases). The CDR3 loop spans 16 amino acids. The ends were cut back, 0 bases at V and 3 bases at J, with 13 bases in the middle. Germline lookup yields CDR1 SGHKS and CDR2 YYEKEE (reference sequence). CDR3 residues: CASSLDPTRVNQPQHF. DNA of the CDR3: TGTGCCAGCAGCTTGGATCCGACCAGGGTCAATCAGCCCCAGCATTTT.

The V gene is TRBV28, the J gene TRBJ1-1; the D gene is possibly TRBD1 (6 bases). Germline V gives CDR1 MDHEN, CDR2 SYDVKM. Trimming took off 8 bases at V and 11 bases at J, with 12 bases between the two ends. This CDR3 is 10 amino acids long. As DNA, the CDR3 is TGTGCCAGCGGCCGGACAGAGGCTTTCTTT. This gives the protein CASGRTEAFF.

This clone was observed a few times. The chain's CDR3 is CASSVGQVSSYEQYF. The CDR3 coding sequence is TGTGCCAGCAGCGTCGGACAGGTTAGCTCCTACGAGCAGTACTTC. The chain joins TRBV7-3 to TRBJ2-7, with 7 nucleotides matching TRBD1. CDR3 length: 15 residues. V trimming: 5 bases; J trimming: 0 bases; junction bases outside the gene matches: 7. The germline V gene encodes CDR1 SGHTA and CDR2 FQGTGA.

The rearrangement links TRBV7-9 to TRBJ2-7, with D unclear. The ends were cut back, 8 bases at V and 2 bases at J, with 13 bases in the middle. The CDR3 is made up of 13 amino acids. Germline CDR1 is SEHNR and CDR2 is FQNEAQ (reference sequence). The CDR3 DNA reads as TGTGCCAGCGTCGTTACTCCGACCTACGAGCAGTACTTC. The encoded protein is CASVVTPTYEQYF.

The J gene is TRBJ1-5, the V gene TRBV28; D is perhaps TRBD1 (6 bases). Germline V gene data show CDR1 as MDHEN and CDR2 as SYDVKM. The V and J ends lost 6 bases and 0 bases respectively, with 12 bases between them. The CDR3 covers 15 residues. CDR3 DNA: TGTGCCAGCAGCTCGGCAGGGGTTAGCAATCAGCCCCAGCATTTT. Protein sequence: CASSSAGVSNQPQHF.

Worth noting for this clone: In the same sample, other DNA sequences code for this CDR3. The chain combines TRBV5-1 with TRBJ1-2, with D unclear. Per germline, CDR1 SGHRS and CDR2 YFSETQ. The germline V and J ends were trimmed by 3 bases and 1 base, with 10 bases remaining between them. This CDR3 spans 14 amino acids. CDR3 protein: CASSSTGDNYGYTF. The CDR3 coding sequence is TGCGCCAGCAGCTCAACGGGAGATAACTATGGCTACACCTTC.

The gene calls are TRBV10-1 and TRBJ2-7; D is possibly TRBD2 (6 bases). CDR1 is WNHNN, CDR2 SYGVQD, per germline (reference sequence). Trimming removed 11 bases from V and 6 bases from J, with 20 bases in between. The CDR3 sequence is 13 residues long. CDR3 in amino acids: CAQGDFIGCEQYF. The DNA for the CDR3 is TGCGCCCAAGGGGACTTCATAGGCTGCGAGCAGTACTTC.

The rearrangement links TRBV29-1 to TRBJ2-1, with 8 bases lining up with TRBD2. CDR1 SQVTM and CDR2 ANQGSEA come from the germline V gene. V shed 0 bases, J shed 5 bases, and the junction held 6 bases outside the gene matches. The CDR3 contains 15 residues. The CDR3 spells CSVEERGGRNNEQFF. CDR3 coding DNA: TGCAGCGTTGAAGAGCGGGGCGGGAGGAACAATGAGCAGTTCTTC.

The V and J genes are TRBV7-2 and TRBJ1-1; perhaps TRBD1 as D (5 bases). This CDR3 comprises 14 residues. CDR1 is SGHTA, CDR2 FQGNSA, per germline. The V end lost 6 bases, the J end lost 0 bases, and 11 bases lay between the germline ends. CDR3 residues: CASRTGGLNTEAFF. The CDR3 DNA follows: TGTGCCAGCAGAACGGGGGGTCTGAACACTGAAGCTTTCTTT.

This clone was recorded a few times. The V call is TRBV27, the J call TRBJ2-1; a weak D match, TRBD1 (6 bases). The CDR3 loop spans 16 amino acids. The V gene's germline CDR1 is MNHEY and CDR2 SMNVEV (reference sequence). The V and J ends lost 5 bases and 4 bases respectively, with 18 bases between them. This CDR3 reads CASSRDPGHPYNEQFF. The CDR3 region has the DNA TGTGCCAGCAGTCGTGACCCGGGACACCCTTACAATGAGCAGTTCTTC.

V gene TRBV29-1 combines with J gene TRBJ2-2; a possible D gene is TRBD1 (5 bases). CDR1 is SQVTM and CDR2 is ANQGSEA in the germline V gene. Trimming took 2 bases from V and 5 from J, leaving 6 bases between them. The CDR3 is 12 amino acids. The CDR3 DNA reads as TGCAGCGTTGAAAGGGGAACCGGGGAGCTGTTTTTT. Amino acids: CSVERGTGELFF.

This clone has a handful of counts. The chain combines TRBV4-2 with TRBJ2-7, with TRBD1 matching 7 bases. The CDR3 covers 15 residues. The germline V gene has CDR1 LGHNA and CDR2 YNFKEQ. Trimming cost V 0 bases and J 0 bases; bases outside gene matches: 2. CDR3: CASSQEQGTSYEQYF. CDR3 bases: TGTGCCAGCAGCCAAGAACAGGGGACCTCCTACGAGCAGTACTTC.

The genes are TRBV28 and TRBJ1-2; D gene ambiguous. The germline V gene encodes CDR1 MDHEN and CDR2 SYDVKM. This CDR3 region has 15 residues. The ends were cut back, 5 bases at V and 5 bases at J, with 18 bases in the middle. This chain's CDR3 is CASSPLGERRYGYTF. In nucleotides, the CDR3 is TGTGCCAGCAGTCCCCTCGGGGAGAGGAGGTATGGCTACACCTTC.

This chain joins TRBV28 and TRBJ1-4, with TRBD1 matching over 7 bases. Germline-derived CDR1 and CDR2 are MDHEN and SYDVKM. The trim removed 6 bases at V and 7 bases at J, leaving 11 bases unmatched. This CDR3 is built from 15 residues. CDR3 bases: TGTGCCAGCAGCCTGAATGACAGGGAGAGTGAAAAACTGTTTTTT. As protein: CASSLNDRESEKLFF.

The chain uses TRBV5-1 and TRBJ2-7; the match to TRBD1 covers 7 bases. Germline-derived CDR1 and CDR2 are SGHRS and YFSETQ. The ends lost 4 bases at V and 2 bases at J; junction bases unmatched: 12. CDR3 length: 16 residues. CDR3 DNA: TGCGCCAGCAGCACCACACAGACAGGGAGAACCTACGAGCAGTACTTC. The encoded protein is CASSTTQTGRTYEQYF.

This chain joins TRBV5-5 and TRBJ2-3, with a possible D match to TRBD1 (6 bases). Germline lookup yields CDR1 SGHKS and CDR2 YYEKEE (reference sequence). CDR3 length: 14 residues. The V and J ends lost 2 bases and 5 bases respectively, with 12 bases between them. This CDR3 reads CASSFQQGEDTQYF. The CDR3 DNA follows: TGTGCCAGCAGCTTCCAACAGGGTGAAGATACGCAGTATTTT.

The chain uses TRBV18 and TRBJ2-7, with D perhaps TRBD1 (5 bases). CDR1 KGHSH and CDR2 LQKENI come from the germline V gene. The CDR3 runs to 12 residues. V was shortened by 8 bases and J by 1 base, with 9 bases between the two germline ends. The CDR3 is CASARQSYEQYF. CDR3 coding DNA: TGTGCCAGCGCTCGACAGTCCTACGAGCAGTACTTC.

This clone was detected only a few times. The rearrangement uses TRBV7-3 and TRBJ2-1; maybe TRBD2 (5 bases). In germline, CDR1 is SGHTA, CDR2 FQGTGA. V was trimmed by 5 bases and J by 10 bases, leaving 15 bases between them. The CDR3 is 13 amino acids. CDR3 DNA: TGTGCCAGCAGCCTCCTAGGTGAGGGCGAGCAGTTCTTC. Amino acids: CASSLLGEGEQFF.

J is TRBJ2-7 and V is TRBV9, with D possibly matching TRBD1 (5 bases). There are 13 residues in the CDR3. In germline, CDR1 is SGDLS, CDR2 YYNGEE. V dropped 4 bases and J dropped 5 bases, with 13 bases sitting between them. The CDR3 sequence is CASSHKRGNEQYF. The CDR3 nucleotides are TGTGCCAGCAGCCACAAAAGGGGCAACGAGCAGTACTTC.

CDR3 sequence: CASSLVGGSTDTQYF. The CDR3 region has the DNA TGCGCCAGCAGCTTGGTGGGCGGGAGCACAGATACGCAGTATTTT. This chain connects TRBV5-1 to TRBJ2-3; TRBD2 is a possible D gene (5 bases). This CDR3 is built from 15 residues. CDR1 is SGHRS and CDR2 is YFSETQ in the germline V gene. Trimming cost V 0 bases and J 0 bases, with 8 bases left between them.